This entry is about one T cell receptor beta chain. Trimming shortened V by 6 bases and J by 1 base, and 6 bases separated the two germline ends. CDR3 length: 12 amino acids. Germline V gene sequence: CDR1 SEHNR, CDR2 FQNEAQ (reference sequence). These data belong to a study of T cells in narcolepsy. Method: immunoSEQ multiplex PCR; TCRdb's copy keeps in-frame clones and lacks some. The sample lists 35,000 to 40,000 clones; approximately 85% were seen once. This sequence joins TRBV7-9 and TRBJ1-1; D is uncertain. This clonotype was obtained from a human donor with narcolepsy. The sequencing input was CD45RA- memory CD4+ T cells from PBMCs. The CDR3 here is CASSGGNTEAFF. The CDR3 DNA follows: TGTGCCAGCAGTGGAGGGAACACTGAAGCTTTCTTT.